This TCR beta chain emerged from a study of vaccination and CD4 T cells after COVID-19. Study-wide context: Cellular stimulation was performed using overlapping spike peptides derived from SARS-CoV-2, HCoV-NL63, HCoV-OC43 and HCoV-229E.

To note about this clonotype: Its antigen remains unknown.

The sample's treatment: approximately 9-day PBMC culture with coronavirus spike peptide pools or control peptides (ViraFEST assay). The unexposed donor gave CD4+ T cells before the COVID-19 pandemic (2011-2018). Sequenced with the Oncomine TCR Beta short-read assay was DNA taken from cultured CD4+ T cells. TCRdb reanalysed the PCR reads using MiXCR and keeps one entry per CDR3 protein. The sample gives several thousand distinct CDR3 sequences, 45% of which show up once; about a tenth is in the top ten. Study-wide results and caveats: Median roughly 86% of reactive clones detected in convalescent patients emerged only post-vaccination. 304 of 307 vaccine-specific clones from convalescent patients were spike mono-reactive.

What was sequenced was CD4+ T cells from blood, cultured in vitro. This TCR came from a human donor in good health.

CDR3 amino acids: CAWRNTGVHGYTF. The CDR3, as DNA: TGTGCCTGGAGGAATACAGGGGTCCATGGCTACACCTTC. The chain uses TRBV30 and TRBJ1-2; TRBD1 matches 7 bases. This CDR3 has 13 residues. With V trimmed by 3 bases and J by 6 bases, 7 bases remained unmatched. Germline CDR1 and CDR2: GTSNPN and SVGIG (reference sequence).